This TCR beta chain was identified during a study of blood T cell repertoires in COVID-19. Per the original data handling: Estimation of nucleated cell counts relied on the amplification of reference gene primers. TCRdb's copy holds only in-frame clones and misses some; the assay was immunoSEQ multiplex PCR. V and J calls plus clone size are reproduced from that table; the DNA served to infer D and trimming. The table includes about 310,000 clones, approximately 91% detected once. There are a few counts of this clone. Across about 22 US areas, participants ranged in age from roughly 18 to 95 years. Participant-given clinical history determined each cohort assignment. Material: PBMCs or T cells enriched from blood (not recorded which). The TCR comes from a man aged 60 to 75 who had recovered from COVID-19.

The CDR3, as DNA: TGTGCCAGCAGCTTGGCCTGGGACAGGGAGAATCAGCCCCAGCATTTT. Translated: CASSLAWDRENQPQHF. V gene TRBV5-6 combines with J gene TRBJ1-5, with 9 bases fitting TRBD1. Germline V gene sequence: CDR1 SGHDT, CDR2 YYEEEE. V shed 0 bases, J shed 4 bases, and the junction held 5 bases outside the gene matches. The CDR3 runs to 16 residues.